The next 8 T cell receptor beta chains were all read from a single sample in a study of T cells expressing NK-cell markers. TCRdb reprocessed the 5' RACE reads and reports one entry per CDR3 protein, with no DNA. The sample totals roughly 430,000 distinct CDR3 sequences. Source material: blood T cells: a sorted CD56 or NKG2C T cell subset, CD4+ or CD8+ T cells, or bulk PBMC T cells (not recorded which). These receptors were collected from a woman aged 18-70 years in good health.

The gene calls are TRBV2 and TRBJ2-7. The CDR3 extends over 13 amino acids. Germline values: CDR1 SNHLY, CDR2 FYNNEI. CDR3 protein: CASSEGLNYDQYF.

This chain connects TRBV7-2 to TRBJ1-3; the TCRdb D gene call, TRBD1, has no DNA to confirm it. This CDR3 region has 14 residues. Per germline, CDR1 SGHTA and CDR2 FQGNSA. The CDR3 sequence: CASSLGRAGNTIYF.

V usage is TRBV7-9 and J usage is TRBJ2-7; TCRdb outputs TRBD1, but without DNA this stays unchecked. The CDR3 has 17 residues. In germline, CDR1 is SEHNR, CDR2 FQNEAQ (reference sequence). Here the CDR3 reads CASSPTGHTFRSYEQYF.

The chain has TRBV6-5 and TRBJ1-2; lacking DNA, the TRBD1 call made by TCRdb goes unchecked. The CDR3 length is 12 residues. The V gene's germline CDR1 is MNHEY and CDR2 SVGAGI. Here the CDR3 reads CATAQGWYGYTF.

The V call is TRBV27, the J call TRBJ2-7; TCRdb picks TRBD1, but there is no DNA to check that call. CDR1 is MNHEY, CDR2 SMNVEV, per germline (reference sequence). This CDR3 is 15 amino acids long. CDR3 sequence: CASRSDRTSSYEQYF.

The chain carries TRBV30 and TRBJ2-1; TCRdb returns TRBD1, unconfirmable since there is no DNA. CDR1 is GTSNPN and CDR2 is SVGIG in the germline V gene (reference sequence). The CDR3 is made up of 12 amino acids. The CDR3 sequence is CAWSWSGDRQFF.

The chain couples TRBV11-2 to TRBJ1-5; TCRdb's assignment of TRBD1 cannot be checked, as there is no DNA. Looked up from germline, CDR1 is SGHAT and CDR2 is FQNNGV. This CDR3 has 15 residues. The CDR3 reads CASSLAPGGFQPQHF.

The chain uses TRBV28 and TRBJ2-5. The CDR3 totals 13 residues. CDR1 is MDHEN and CDR2 is SYDVKM in the germline V gene. Here the CDR3 reads CASSSDLAETQYF.